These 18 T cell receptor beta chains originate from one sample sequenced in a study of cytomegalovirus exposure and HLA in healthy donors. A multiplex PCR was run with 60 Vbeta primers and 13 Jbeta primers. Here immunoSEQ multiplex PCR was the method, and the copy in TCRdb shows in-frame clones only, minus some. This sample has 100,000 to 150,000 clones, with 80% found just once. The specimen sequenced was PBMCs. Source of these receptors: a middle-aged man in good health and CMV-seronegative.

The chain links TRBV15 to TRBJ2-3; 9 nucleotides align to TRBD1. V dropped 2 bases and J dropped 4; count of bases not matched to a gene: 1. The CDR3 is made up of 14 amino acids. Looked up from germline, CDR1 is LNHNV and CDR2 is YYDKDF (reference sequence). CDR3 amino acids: CATSRRQGADTQYF. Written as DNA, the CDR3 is TGTGCCACCAGCAGAAGACAGGGGGCAGATACGCAGTATTTT.

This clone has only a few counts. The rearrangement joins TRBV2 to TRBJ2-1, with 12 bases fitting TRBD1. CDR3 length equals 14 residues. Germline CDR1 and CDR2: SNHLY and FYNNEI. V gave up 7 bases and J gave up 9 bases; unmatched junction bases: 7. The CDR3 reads CASIRDRGRGEQFF. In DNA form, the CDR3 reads TGTGCCAGCATTAGGGACAGGGGGCGCGGTGAGCAGTTCTTC. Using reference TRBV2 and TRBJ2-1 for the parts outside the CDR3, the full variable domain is EPEVTQTPSHQVTQMGQEVILRCVPISNHLYFYWYRQILGQKVEFLVSFYNNEISEKSEIFDDQFSVERPDGSNFTLKIRSTKLEDSAMYFCASIRDRGRGEQFFGPGTRLTVL.

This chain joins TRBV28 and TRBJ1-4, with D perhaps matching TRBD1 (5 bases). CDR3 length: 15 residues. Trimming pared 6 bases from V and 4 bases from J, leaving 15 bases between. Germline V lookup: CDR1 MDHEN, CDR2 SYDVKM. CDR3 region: CASSWEGRGNEKLFF. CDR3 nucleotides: TGTGCCAGCAGCTGGGAGGGACGGGGTAATGAAAAACTGTTTTTT.

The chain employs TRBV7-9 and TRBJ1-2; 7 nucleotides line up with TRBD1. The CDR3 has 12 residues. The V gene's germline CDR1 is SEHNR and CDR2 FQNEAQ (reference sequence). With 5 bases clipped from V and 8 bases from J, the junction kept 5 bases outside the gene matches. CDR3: CASSQTGYGYTF. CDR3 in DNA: TGTGCCAGCAGCCAGACAGGGTACGGCTACACCTTC.

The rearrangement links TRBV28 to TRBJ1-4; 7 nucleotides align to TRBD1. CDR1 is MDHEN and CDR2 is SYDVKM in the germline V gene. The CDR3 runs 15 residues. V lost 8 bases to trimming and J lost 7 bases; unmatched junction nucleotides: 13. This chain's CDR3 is CASLNQAGGFEKLFF. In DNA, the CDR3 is TGTGCCAGCCTCAACCAGGCAGGGGGATTTGAAAAACTGTTTTTT.

CDR3 sequence: CASSLAGYEQYF. CDR3 nucleotides: TGTGCCAGCAGTTTGGCGGGCTACGAGCAGTACTTC. The V call is TRBV28, the J call TRBJ2-7, with D possibly TRBD2 on 5 matching bases. This CDR3 region has 12 residues. Trimming left V 3 bases short and J 3 bases short, with 6 bases between. Germline CDR1 MDHEN, CDR2 SYDVKM. Complete variable domain (other parts from reference TRBV28 and TRBJ2-7): DVKVTQSSRYLVKRTGEKVFLECVQDMDHENMFWYRQDPGLGLRLIYFSYDVKMKEKGDIPEGYSVSREKKERFSLILESASTNQTSMYLCASSLAGYEQYFGPGTRLTVT.

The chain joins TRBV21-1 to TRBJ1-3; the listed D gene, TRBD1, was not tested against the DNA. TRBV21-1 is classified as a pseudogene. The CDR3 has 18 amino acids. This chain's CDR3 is CASSSRDRVFLEYNTIYF. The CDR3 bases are TGTGCCAGCAGCTCCCGGGACAGGGTCTTTCTCGAGTATAACACCATATATTTT.

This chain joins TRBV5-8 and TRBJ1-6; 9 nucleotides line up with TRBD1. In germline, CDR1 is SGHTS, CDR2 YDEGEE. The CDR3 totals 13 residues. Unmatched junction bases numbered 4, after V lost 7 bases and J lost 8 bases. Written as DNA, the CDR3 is TGTGCCAGCGGGACAGGGTTTGATTCACCCCTCCACTTT. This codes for CASGTGFDSPLHF.

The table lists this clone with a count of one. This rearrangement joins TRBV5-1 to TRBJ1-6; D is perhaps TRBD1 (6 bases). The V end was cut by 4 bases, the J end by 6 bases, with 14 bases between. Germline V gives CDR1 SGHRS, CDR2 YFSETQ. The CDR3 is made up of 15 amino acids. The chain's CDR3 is CASSEQGNFNSPLHF. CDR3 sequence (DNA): TGCGCCAGCAGCGAACAGGGAAACTTTAATTCACCCCTCCACTTT. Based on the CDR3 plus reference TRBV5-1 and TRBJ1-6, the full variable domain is KAGVTQTPRYLIKTRGQQVTLSCSPISGHRSVSWYQQTPGQGLQFLFEYFSETQRNKGNFPGRFSGRQFSNSRSEMNVSTLELGDSALYLCASSEQGNFNSPLHFGNGTRLTVT.

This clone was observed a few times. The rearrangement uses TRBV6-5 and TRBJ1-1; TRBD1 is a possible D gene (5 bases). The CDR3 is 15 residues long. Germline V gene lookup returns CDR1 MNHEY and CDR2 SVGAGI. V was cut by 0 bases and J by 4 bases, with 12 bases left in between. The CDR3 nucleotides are TGTGCCAGCAGTTACTCGAGGTGGGGGGTCACTGAAGCTTTCTTT. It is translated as CASSYSRWGVTEAFF.

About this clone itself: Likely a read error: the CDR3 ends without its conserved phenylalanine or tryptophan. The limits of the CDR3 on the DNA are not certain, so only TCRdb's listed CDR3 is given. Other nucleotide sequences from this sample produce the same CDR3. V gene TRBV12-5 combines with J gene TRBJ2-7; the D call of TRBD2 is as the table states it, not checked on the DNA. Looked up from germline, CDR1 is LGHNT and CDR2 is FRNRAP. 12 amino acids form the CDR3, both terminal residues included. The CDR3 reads CASGLVYGLVVD.

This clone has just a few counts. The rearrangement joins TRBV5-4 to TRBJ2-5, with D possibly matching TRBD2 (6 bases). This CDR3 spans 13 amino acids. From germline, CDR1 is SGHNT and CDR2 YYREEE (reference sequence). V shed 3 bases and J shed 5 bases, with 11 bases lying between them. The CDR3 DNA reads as TGTGCCAGCAGCTCGGGGGTGGAGGAGACCCAGTACTTC. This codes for CASSSGVEETQYF.

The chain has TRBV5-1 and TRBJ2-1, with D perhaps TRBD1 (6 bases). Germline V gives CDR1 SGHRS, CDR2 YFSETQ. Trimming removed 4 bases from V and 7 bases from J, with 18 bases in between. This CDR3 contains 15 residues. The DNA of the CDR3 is TGCGCCAGCAGCCCGGACAGATACGAGGGTAATGAGCAGTTCTTC. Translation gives CASSPDRYEGNEQFF.

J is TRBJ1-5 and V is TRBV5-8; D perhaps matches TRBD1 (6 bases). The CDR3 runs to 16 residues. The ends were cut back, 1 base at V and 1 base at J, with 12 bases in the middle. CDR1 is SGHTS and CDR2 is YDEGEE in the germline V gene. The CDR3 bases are TGTGCCAGCAGCTTGAGGGCAGGGGCCAGCAATCAGCCCCAGCATTTT. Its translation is CASSLRAGASNQPQHF.

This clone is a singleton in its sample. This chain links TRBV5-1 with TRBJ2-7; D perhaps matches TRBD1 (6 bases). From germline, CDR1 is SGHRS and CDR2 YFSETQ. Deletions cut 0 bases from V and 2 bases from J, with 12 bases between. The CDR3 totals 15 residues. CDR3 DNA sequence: TGCGCCAGCAGCTTGGGGGGGCGGTCTACCTACGAGCAGTACTTC. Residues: CASSLGGRSTYEQYF.

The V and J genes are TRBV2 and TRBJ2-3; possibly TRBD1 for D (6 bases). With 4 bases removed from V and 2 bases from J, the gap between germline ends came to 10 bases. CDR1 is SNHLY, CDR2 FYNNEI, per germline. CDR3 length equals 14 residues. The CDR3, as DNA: TGTGCCAGCAGTGGGACAGCTTACACAGATACGCAGTATTTT. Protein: CASSGTAYTDTQYF.

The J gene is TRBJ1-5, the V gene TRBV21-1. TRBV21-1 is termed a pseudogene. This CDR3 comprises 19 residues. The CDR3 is CARKGDQHTGVYSNQPQHF. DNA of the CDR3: TGTGCCAGGAAAGGTGACCAACATACGGGGGTATATAGCAATCAGCCCCAGCATTTT.

The chain's CDR3 is CASSYSGDRNTEAFF. DNA of the CDR3: TGTGCCAGCAGTTACTCGGGGGACAGGAACACTGAAGCTTTCTTT. The J gene is TRBJ1-1, the V gene TRBV6-6, with 7 bases identical to TRBD1. The germline V gene encodes CDR1 MNHNY and CDR2 SVGAGI (reference sequence). V was pared by 0 bases and J by 1 base, with 2 bases of the junction left unmatched. The CDR3 contains 15 residues.